One sample yielded the 14 T cell receptor beta chains listed below, sequenced in a study of T-cell reconstitution after alpha-beta-depleted transplantation in children. The TCRbeta library incorporated unique molecular identifiers. One entry per CDR3 protein results from TCRdb running MiXCR on the PCR reads. This table has roughly 500,000 distinct CDR3 sequences, roughly a tenth appearing once. The source material was PBMCs, sampled before TCRalphabeta/CD19-depleted stem cell transplant. The receptors derive from a child under 10 years old with inherited bone marrow failure, due to receive a stem cell transplant.

This clonotype was seen many times. The rearrangement uses TRBV6-1 and TRBJ2-3; 7 bases line up with TRBD2. V lost 6 bases, J lost 7 bases, and 13 bases stayed unmatched. Germline V gene sequence: CDR1 MNHNS, CDR2 SASEGT. This CDR3 contains 15 residues. CDR3 nucleotide sequence: TGTGCCAGCAGACCCCTCAGTGGCGGGAGAAATACGCAGTATTTT. Residues: CASRPLSGGRNTQYF.

This clonotype was observed at least ten times. This chain uses TRBV20-1 with TRBJ2-3; TRBD2 matches 7 bases. The CDR3 consists of 15 residues. Germline trimming cut 2 bases from V and 3 bases from J; bases unmatched to any gene: 8. Germline CDR1 DFQATT, CDR2 SNEGSKA (reference sequence). Here the CDR3 reads CSARLWRELTDTQYF. For the CDR3, the DNA is TGCAGTGCTAGATTGTGGCGGGAGTTAACAGATACGCAGTATTTT.

This clonotype came up many times. The gene calls are TRBV30 and TRBJ2-1, with D unclear. The CDR3 runs to 13 residues. CDR1 and CDR2 (germline): GTSNPN, SVGIG (reference sequence). V was clipped by 1 base and J by 4 bases, with 8 bases between them. The CDR3: CAWSERLYNEQFF. Written as DNA, the CDR3 is TGTGCCTGGAGTGAACGGCTGTACAATGAGCAGTTCTTC.

This clonotype was seen ten or more times. CDR3 sequence (DNA): TGCGCCAGCAGCCAAGATCTTAGGGATGGCTACACCTTC. Its protein product is CASSQDLRDGYTF. The chain uses TRBV4-3 and TRBJ1-2; D is unresolved. Trimming pared 0 bases from V and 6 bases from J, leaving 8 bases between. The CDR3 loop spans 13 amino acids. Germline V gene sequence: CDR1 LGHNA, CDR2 YSLEER.

This clonotype was counted ten times or more. The rearrangement uses TRBV10-2 and TRBJ2-1; 13 bases match TRBD2. Germline V gene sequence: CDR1 WSHSY, CDR2 SAAADI. The junction had 2 bases not matched to a gene; V was cut back by 6 bases and J by 3 bases. The CDR3 consists of 15 residues. The DNA for the CDR3 is TGCGCCAGCAGGGGACTAGCGGGGTACTACAATGAGCAGTTCTTC. Protein product: CASRGLAGYYNEQFF.

In this sample, this clonotype turned up many times. This rearrangement joins TRBV28 to TRBJ1-4; 9 bases are shared with TRBD1. Trimming took 7 bases from V and 0 from J; bases not matched to a gene: 15. Per the germline V gene, CDR1 is MDHEN and CDR2 is SYDVKM. CDR3 length: 19 residues. CDR3 protein: CASIPLRDREWATNEKLFF. Here the CDR3 DNA reads TGTGCCAGCATTCCCCTCCGGGACAGGGAATGGGCAACTAATGAAAAACTGTTTTTT.

The chain carries TRBV11-2 and TRBJ2-7; TRBD2 matches at 10 bases. Germline assignment: CDR1 SGHAT and CDR2 FQNNGV. Trimming removed 6 bases from V and 3 bases from J; junction bases left unmatched: 20. The CDR3 covers 19 residues. CDR3 region: CASSSGGQGLADSDYEQYF. CDR3 nucleotide sequence: TGTGCCAGCAGTTCGGGGGGGCAAGGACTAGCGGATAGCGACTACGAGCAGTACTTC.

This clonotype was observed many times. The genes are TRBV2 and TRBJ2-7; TRBD1 matches 9 bases. CDR1 is SNHLY, CDR2 FYNNEI, per germline. The V segment lost 8 bases and the J segment 4 bases; nucleotides outside the gene matches: 3. The CDR3 runs to 12 residues. CDR3 loop: CASRDREYEQYF. In DNA, the CDR3 is TGTGCCAGCCGGGACAGGGAGTACGAGCAGTACTTC. The entire variable domain, with the rest obtained from reference TRBV2 and TRBJ2-7, is as follows: EPEVTQTPSHQVTQMGQEVILRCVPISNHLYFYWYRQILGQKVEFLVSFYNNEISEKSEIFDDQFSVERPDGSNFTLKIRSTKLEDSAMYFCASRDREYEQYFGPGTRLTVT.

A remark on this clonotype: This may be a read error: a much more frequent sequence differs by one nucleotide. The rearrangement links TRBV28 to TRBJ2-7; D ambiguous. The CDR3 consists of 12 residues. V lost 7 bases and J 5 bases, leaving 12 bases between the germline ends. Germline CDR1 is MDHEN and CDR2 is SYDVKM. CDR3 nucleotides: TGTGCCAGCAATTTCGCCCGTAACGAGCAGTACTTC. Translated, it gives CASNFARNEQYF.

There are many counts of this clonotype. The V call is TRBV28, the J call TRBJ2-1; D remains unclear. Germline CDR1 MDHEN, CDR2 SYDVKM. V was cut by 7 bases and J by 5 bases, with 12 bases left in between. The CDR3 is 13 amino acids. This CDR3 is CASNLAQHNEQFF. DNA for the CDR3: TGTGCCAGCAACCTCGCCCAGCACAATGAGCAGTTCTTC.

This clonotype was observed many times. J is TRBJ2-2 and V is TRBV4-2; D perhaps matches TRBD2 (6 bases). CDR1 is LGHNA and CDR2 is YNFKEQ in the germline V gene. V shed 1 base and J shed 4 bases, with 16 bases lying between them. CDR3 length: 17 residues. The CDR3 bases are TGTGCCAGCAGCCAAGCCCTGACGGGACTTACCACCGGGGAGCTGTTTTTT. This codes for CASSQALTGLTTGELFF.

The DNA of the CDR3 is TGTGCCAGCTCACCGGGACTAGAAAACTACGAGCAGTACTTC. This gives the protein CASSPGLENYEQYF. The chain joins TRBV18 to TRBJ2-7; TRBD2 matches at 8 bases. The CDR3 loop spans 14 amino acids. The V and J ends lost 3 bases and 3 bases, in that order; junction bases with no gene match: 4. Germline assignment: CDR1 KGHSH and CDR2 LQKENI.

This clonotype has a count of ten or more. This chain joins TRBV4-1 and TRBJ1-5; 7 nucleotides match TRBD1. This CDR3 has 16 residues. Germline V CDR1 and CDR2: MGHRA, YSYEKL. V dropped 8 bases and J dropped 0; count of bases not matched to a gene: 10. The CDR3 sequence is CASARTGPYSNQPQHF. DNA of the CDR3: TGCGCCAGCGCACGGACAGGACCTTATAGCAATCAGCCCCAGCATTTT.

This clonotype was seen only a few times. The rearrangement joins TRBV27 to TRBJ2-3; D is perhaps TRBD2 (6 bases). The CDR3 is 17 amino acids. The germline V gene has CDR1 MNHEY and CDR2 SMNVEV (reference sequence). V lost 5 bases, J lost 4 bases, and 22 bases lay in between. The CDR3 spells CASSASTIGRISDTQYF. CDR3 in DNA: TGTGCCAGCAGTGCCTCGACTATCGGGAGAATCTCAGATACGCAGTATTTT.